The 32 T cell receptor beta chains given below trace back to one sample, sequenced in a study of blood T cells in healthy people across ages. Then a second PCR, running about 6 to 11 cycles, was carried out with a sample-barcoded 5' primer and a J-beta primer mix. TCRdb fed the 5' RACE reads into MiXCR, producing one record per CDR3 protein. The sample shows around 790,000 distinct CDR3 sequences, roughly 44% of them seen only once. The sample was blood. Receptors originate from a man aged 55 to 70 in good health.

This clonotype occurred a few times. The rearrangement joins TRBV3-1 to TRBJ2-2; D call uncertain. CDR3 length: 11 amino acids. Germline V gene lookup returns CDR1 LGHDT and CDR2 YNNKEL (reference sequence). The V gene lost 6 bases and the J gene lost 3 bases, with 2 bases spanning the gap. The CDR3 DNA is TGTGCCAGCAGGCACACCGGGGAGCTGTTTTTT. This encodes CASRHTGELFF.

V and J are TRBV7-2 and TRBJ2-5; D might be TRBD2 (5 bases). This CDR3 has 13 residues. In germline, CDR1 is SGHTA, CDR2 FQGNSA. Trimming pared 4 bases from V and 11 bases from J, leaving 17 bases between. CDR3 nucleotide sequence: TGTGCCAGCAGCTCCGCACCCTTAAGGGAGCAGTACTTC. Translated, it gives CASSSAPLREQYF.

The V and J genes are TRBV2 and TRBJ2-3, with 7 bases aligning to TRBD2. Losses at the gene ends were 6 bases for V and 5 bases for J; bases not matched to a gene: 8. The V gene's germline CDR1 is SNHLY and CDR2 FYNNEI. The CDR3 length is 14 residues. CDR3 coding DNA: TGTGCCAGCAGGTCGGGAGGATGGGGAGATACGCAGTATTTT. Encoded protein: CASRSGGWGDTQYF.

The chain has TRBV4-1 and TRBJ2-3; tentatively, D is TRBD2 (5 bases). V gave up 0 bases and J gave up 6 bases, with 13 bases separating them. Germline V lookup: CDR1 MGHRA, CDR2 YSYEKL. This CDR3 contains 15 residues. This chain's CDR3 is CASSQDGTSGDTQYF. The CDR3 coding sequence is TGCGCCAGCAGCCAAGATGGCACTAGTGGGGATACGCAGTATTTT.

V is TRBV7-9 and J is TRBJ1-4; 7 bases line up with TRBD1. The CDR3 extends over 15 amino acids. Germline-derived CDR1 and CDR2 are SEHNR and FQNEAQ (reference sequence). The junction had 4 bases not matched to a gene; V was cut back by 2 bases and J by 4 bases. CDR3 bases: TGTGCCAGCAGCTTAAAGGGGGCCCTTAATGAAAAACTGTTTTTT. Amino acid sequence: CASSLKGALNEKLFF.

This clonotype was detected once. CDR3 in DNA: TGTGCCAGCAGCCGAGTGAGTAGCCAAGAGACCCAGTACTTC. As protein: CASSRVSSQETQYF. The V gene is TRBV3-1, the J gene TRBJ2-5; D call uncertain. There are 14 residues in the CDR3. CDR1 and CDR2 (germline): LGHDT, YNNKEL (reference sequence). V lost 4 bases, J lost 1 base, and 10 bases lay in between.

This clonotype appeared a single time. The chain employs TRBV6-2 or TRBV6-3 and TRBJ2-5, with 11 bases fitting TRBD2. The CDR3 extends over 15 amino acids. V was pared by 0 bases and J by 4 bases, with 1 base of the junction left unmatched. The germline CDR1 and CDR2 sequences are MNHEY and SVGEGT. The CDR3 is CASSYSGTSGETQYF. In nucleotides, the CDR3 is TGTGCCAGCAGTTACTCAGGGACTAGCGGAGAGACCCAGTACTTC.

The chain's CDR3 is CASSDTGGGYNEQFF. The CDR3 nucleotides are TGCGCCAGCAGCGACACAGGGGGCGGTTACAATGAGCAGTTCTTC. The rearrangement joins TRBV5-1 to TRBJ2-1; 9 nucleotides agree with TRBD1. From germline, CDR1 is SGHRS and CDR2 YFSETQ. The CDR3 is 15 amino acids. V was pared by 4 bases and J by 4 bases, with 6 bases of the junction left unmatched.

This clonotype was picked up a small number of times. The chain employs TRBV15 and TRBJ2-7; D perhaps matches TRBD1 (5 bases). This CDR3 has 15 amino acids. V was pared by 3 bases and J by 3 bases, with 15 bases between. Germline CDR1 LNHNV, CDR2 YYDKDF (reference sequence). CDR3 in amino acids: CATSSRRTGYYEQYF. In DNA form, the CDR3 reads TGTGCCACCAGCAGTAGGCGAACAGGCTACTACGAGCAGTACTTC.

This clonotype has only a few counts. This sequence joins TRBV20-1 and TRBJ1-1; a possible D gene is TRBD1 (5 bases). CDR1 is DFQATT and CDR2 is SNEGSKA in the germline V gene (reference sequence). V was clipped by 3 bases and J by 7 bases, with 18 bases between them. The CDR3 sequence is 14 residues long. The DNA of the CDR3 is TGCAGTGCTAGTGATGCAGGGAGGATGGGTGAAGCTTTCTTT. The encoded protein is CSASDAGRMGEAFF.

The gene calls are TRBV6-6 and TRBJ2-5, with D possibly TRBD1 on 6 matching bases. Germline CDR1 MNHNY, CDR2 SVGAGI (reference sequence). V was cut by 5 bases and J by 2 bases, with 15 bases left in between. CDR3 length: 15 residues. The CDR3 protein is CASSPDGQGQETQYF. Here the CDR3 DNA reads TGTGCCAGCAGTCCCGACGGGCAGGGGCAAGAGACCCAGTACTTC.

Points on this clonotype: A much larger clone sits a single nucleotide away, making a read error possible. J is TRBJ2-5 and V is TRBV28; 7 nucleotides line up with TRBD1. Germline V gene sequence: CDR1 MDHEN, CDR2 SYDVKM. The CDR3 sequence is 14 residues long. The DNA of the CDR3 is TGTGCCAGCAGTCCCCAGACAGGGCAAGGGACCCAGTACTTC. It encodes CASSPQTGQGTQYF.

Only a few counts were recorded for this clonotype. Just one base apart from a much larger clone, this may be a read error. The chain carries TRBV7-9 and TRBJ2-1; D tentatively reads TRBD1 or TRBD2 (5 bases each). The end of the DNA fits TRBJ2-7 better, so the J call may be wrong. Germline V gene lookup returns CDR1 SEHNR and CDR2 FQNEAQ (reference sequence). The CDR3 sequence is 19 residues long. CDR3 in amino acids: CASSLVRGGARIRDNEQYF. The CDR3 DNA is TGTGCCAGCAGCTTAGTACGGGGCGGTGCTAGGATCCGCGACAATGAGCAGTACTTC.

This CDR3 is CASNLGSVPYEQYF. The CDR3 coding sequence is TGCGCCAGCAATTTGGGCAGCGTCCCCTACGAGCAGTACTTC. J is TRBJ2-7 and V is TRBV5-1, with D uncertain. Germline loops: CDR1 SGHRS, CDR2 YFSETQ. This CDR3 contains 14 residues. The V and J ends lost 6 bases and 2 bases respectively, with 15 bases between them.

The chain joins TRBV7-2 to TRBJ2-1; no clear D gene. Trimming shortened V by 2 bases and J by 9 bases, and 11 bases separated the two germline ends. CDR1 SGHTA and CDR2 FQGNSA come from the germline V gene. CDR3 length equals 13 residues. CDR3 in amino acids: CASSLITDTEQFF. The DNA of the CDR3 is TGTGCCAGCAGCTTAATAACTGATACTGAGCAGTTCTTC.

The chain joins TRBV25-1 to TRBJ1-1; D gene unclear. This CDR3 is 11 amino acids long. Trimming removed 7 bases from V and 8 bases from J, with 11 bases in between. Germline V lookup: CDR1 MGHDK, CDR2 SYGVNS. The CDR3: CASMKNSEAFF. As DNA, the CDR3 is TGTGCCAGCATGAAAAACTCAGAAGCTTTCTTT.

A few counts support this clonotype. The chain couples TRBV6-2 or TRBV6-3 to TRBJ2-3, with unresolved D. This CDR3 comprises 16 residues. Germline V gene data show CDR1 as MNHEY and CDR2 as SVGEGT. Trimming cost V 0 bases and J 1 base, with 11 bases left between them. The CDR3 is CASSYSRALGTDTQYF. The CDR3 bases are TGTGCCAGCAGTTACTCTAGGGCTCTCGGCACAGATACGCAGTATTTT.

This clonotype was found a few times. J is TRBJ2-1 and V is TRBV20-1; 8 nucleotides line up with TRBD2. Per the germline V gene, CDR1 is DFQATT and CDR2 is SNEGSKA (reference sequence). With V trimmed by 2 bases and J by 3 bases, 9 bases remained unmatched. The CDR3 is made up of 16 amino acids. CDR3 coding DNA: TGCAGTGCTAGACCCCTTGCGGGGACTAGCTACAATGAGCAGTTCTTC. Its protein is CSARPLAGTSYNEQFF.

The chain has TRBV4-3 and TRBJ2-5; 7 positions agree with TRBD1. Trimming removed 3 bases from V and 7 bases from J; junction bases left unmatched: 11. Germline lookup yields CDR1 LGHNA and CDR2 YSLEER. The CDR3 length is 15 residues. The CDR3 DNA reads TGCGCCAGCAGCCATGGGACAGCGAACTTACCGACCCAGTACTTC. It is translated as CASSHGTANLPTQYF.

V gene TRBV30 combines with J gene TRBJ2-1, with a weak D call TRBD2 (6 bases). The CDR3 has 12 amino acids. Between the trimmed V and J ends, which lost 1 base and 13 bases, there was a span of 14 bases. Germline V gene lookup returns CDR1 GTSNPN and CDR2 SVGIG (reference sequence). CDR3 residues: CAWSALRETQFF. The CDR3 DNA is TGTGCCTGGAGTGCACTCCGGGAGACCCAGTTCTTC.

This clonotype was recorded many times. J is TRBJ2-7 and V is TRBV3-1; no clear D. This CDR3 comprises 12 residues. With 3 bases removed from V and 5 bases from J, the gap between germline ends came to 8 bases. The germline V gene has CDR1 LGHDT and CDR2 YNNKEL (reference sequence). In nucleotides, the CDR3 is TGTGCCAGCAGCCACCCAGGCGACGAGCAGTACTTC. It specifies CASSHPGDEQYF.

This clonotype was counted once. One junction end does not reproduce the germline sequence, and a read error may be involved. This rearrangement joins TRBV6-2 or TRBV6-3 to TRBJ2-1; the D call may be TRBD1 or TRBD2 (5 bases each). This CDR3 has 17 residues. Per the germline V gene, CDR1 is MNHEY and CDR2 is SVGEGT. CDR3 DNA: TGTGCCAGCAGTTACGGGGGTGGTCAGTATCTACTCGGGGAGCTGTTCTTC. It codes for CASSYGGGQYLLGELFF.

As DNA, the CDR3 is TGTGCCAGCAGCTTGAAAGGCGTTTTAGCCAATCAGCCCCAGCATTTT. It is translated as CASSLKGVLANQPQHF. The V gene is TRBV7-2, the J gene TRBJ1-5; D is undetermined. In germline, CDR1 is SGHTA, CDR2 FQGNSA. The CDR3 extends over 16 amino acids. V dropped 3 bases and J dropped 3 bases, with 15 bases sitting between them.

The rearrangement links TRBV5-5 to TRBJ1-5; D is ambiguous. The CDR3 totals 14 residues. Germline CDR1 SGHKS, CDR2 YYEKEE (reference sequence). Trimming shortened V by 5 bases and J by 1 base, and 10 bases separated the two germline ends. CDR3: CASSERRSNQPQHF. DNA for the CDR3: TGTGCCAGCAGTGAGCGGAGAAGCAATCAGCCCCAGCATTTT.

The chain employs TRBV29-1 and TRBJ2-1; tentatively, D is TRBD2 (5 bases). Germline CDR1 and CDR2: SQVTM and ANQGSEA. The ends were cut back, 7 bases at V and 5 bases at J, with 18 bases in the middle. This CDR3 comprises 14 residues. The CDR3 region has the DNA TGCAGCGCCCGAGGGTTGGTTACTCACAATGAGCAGTTCTTC. The encoded protein is CSARGLVTHNEQFF.

This clonotype was counted at least ten times. The V gene is TRBV7-6, the J gene TRBJ2-7, with TRBD1 as a possible D gene (6 bases). The CDR3 is made up of 15 amino acids. Trimming left V 5 bases short and J 2 bases short, with 16 bases between. CDR1 is SGHVS, CDR2 FNYEAQ, per germline. The CDR3 protein is CASSLNTGTPYEQYF. In DNA, the CDR3 is TGTGCCAGCAGCCTGAATACAGGGACACCCTACGAGCAGTACTTC.

J is TRBJ2-5 and V is TRBV5-6; the D gene could be TRBD1 or TRBD2 (5 bases each). CDR3 length: 14 residues. V lost 3 bases and J lost 11, with 20 bases in between. Germline loops: CDR1 SGHDT, CDR2 YYEEEE. The CDR3 sequence is CASSYRDGYEVQYF. The DNA of the CDR3 is TGTGCCAGCAGCTACCGGGACGGTTACGAGGTGCAGTACTTC.

The CDR3 spells CASSPQARDIQYF. In DNA form, the CDR3 reads TGTGCCAGCAGCCCCCAGGCGAGGGACATTCAGTACTTC. V and J are TRBV7-2 and TRBJ2-4; the D gene is possibly TRBD2 (5 bases). In germline, CDR1 is SGHTA, CDR2 FQGNSA. The CDR3 loop spans 13 amino acids. Trimming removed 5 bases from V and 8 bases from J, with 13 bases in between.

There are a few counts of this clonotype. V is TRBV7-2 and J is TRBJ2-1; D perhaps matches TRBD2 (7 bases). This CDR3 region has 15 residues. Germline V gives CDR1 SGHTA, CDR2 FQGNSA. V lost 5 bases and J lost 2, with 13 bases in between. CDR3 in DNA: TGTGCCAGCAGCGCGCGGGGGCCTACCTACAATGAGCAGTTCTTC. Translation: CASSARGPTYNEQFF.

The rearrangement joins TRBV29-1 to TRBJ1-1; 8 bases align to TRBD1. The germline V gene has CDR1 SQVTM and CDR2 ANQGSEA. The CDR3 has 13 amino acids. The V gene end was trimmed by 2 bases and the J gene end by 4 bases; junction bases not matched to a gene: 3. CDR3 sequence: CSVETTGGTEAFF. The CDR3 coding sequence is TGCAGCGTTGAAACTACAGGGGGCACTGAAGCTTTCTTT.

This chain uses TRBV4-3 with TRBJ2-1, with TRBD2 matching 7 bases. The ends lost 0 bases at V and 10 bases at J; junction bases unmatched: 12. The CDR3 loop spans 16 amino acids. Germline lookup yields CDR1 LGHNA and CDR2 YSLEER. CDR3 residues: CASSQDGGTKPSEQFF. The CDR3 nucleotides are TGCGCCAGCAGCCAAGACGGCGGGACTAAGCCGTCCGAGCAGTTCTTC.

In its sample, this clonotype was seen a few times. The J gene is TRBJ2-6, the V gene TRBV6-5; D call uncertain. V gave up 5 bases and J gave up 4 bases, with 9 bases separating them. The CDR3 contains 14 residues. Germline V gene sequence: CDR1 MNHEY, CDR2 SVGAGI. The CDR3 DNA reads as TGTGCCAGCAGTCGAAGTGGCGGGGCCAACGTCCTGACTTTC. Protein: CASSRSGGANVLTF.